Presented here are 28 T cell receptor beta chains from one specimen sequenced in a study of Ad26.COV2.S vaccination and SARS-CoV-2 variants (dated by TCRdb to the early 2020s). Libraries were constructed by the immunoSEQ multiplex PCR assay. The table was pulled from immuneACCESS by TCRdb, which kept in-frame rearrangements only. Such tables lose some clones; where checked, under half of the loss comes from unresolved V genes, and the rest has no known cause. The sample table records more than 300,000 clones; approximately 86% of these occur just once. The ten largest clones take up 2% to 2.5% of the sample. In the paper's terms, the treatment or condition label means: roughly 18 received Ad26.COV2.S at low or high dose, single or two shots; 5 received placebo; per-sample allocation not given. For vaccine and placebo recipients, repertoires were sequenced using samples collected on day 63 after the first injection.

Sequencing was performed on peripheral blood, taken in a trial of Ad26.COV2.S vaccine versus placebo. These receptors were taken from a person between 18 and 65 years old who received the Ad26.COV2.S COVID-19 vaccine or a placebo.

The chain carries TRBV19 and TRBJ2-3; D possibly corresponds to TRBD2 (6 bases). The CDR3 extends over 15 amino acids. Germline lookup yields CDR1 LNHDA and CDR2 SQIVND (reference sequence). Deletions cut 7 bases from V and 7 bases from J, with 21 bases between. The CDR3 loop is CASTTSGIGGNTQYF. In nucleotides, the CDR3 is TGTGCCAGTACCACTTCGGGGATTGGGGGGAATACGCAGTATTTT.

The V call is TRBV5-8, the J call TRBJ1-5; unclear D gene. V lost 4 bases and J lost 7, with 15 bases in between. Germline values: CDR1 SGHTS, CDR2 YDEGEE. This CDR3 has 14 amino acids. CDR3 residues: CASSIGYLGQPQHF. The CDR3, as DNA: TGTGCCAGCAGCATAGGGTATTTGGGGCAGCCCCAGCATTTT. The complete variable domain, with remaining parts taken from reference TRBV5-8 and TRBJ1-5, reads EAGVTQSPTHLIKTRGQQATLRCSPISGHTSVYWYQQALGLGLQFLLWYDEGEERNRGNFPPRFSGRQFPNYSSELNVNALELEDSALYLCASSIGYLGQPQHFGDGTRLSIL.

The genes are TRBV28 and TRBJ2-7; D remains unclear. The CDR3 covers 12 residues. V was shortened by 5 bases and J by 3 bases, with 8 bases between the two germline ends. Germline V CDR1 and CDR2: MDHEN, SYDVKM. The CDR3 reads CASSNRNYEQYF. CDR3 nucleotides: TGTGCCAGCAGTAATCGAAACTACGAGCAGTACTTC.

This clone was picked up a small number of times. The J gene is TRBJ2-7, the V gene TRBV4-2; TRBD2 agrees at 10 bases. V shed 0 bases and J 3 bases; nucleotides not matched to a gene: 2. The germline gives CDR1 LGHNA, CDR2 YNFKEQ. The CDR3 covers 15 residues. In DNA, the CDR3 is TGTGCCAGCAGCCAAGAATCTAGCGGGGGCTACGAGCAGTACTTC. Its protein is CASSQESSGGYEQYF.

The V and J genes are TRBV7-6 and TRBJ2-7; 8 bases align to TRBD2. V lost 0 bases, J lost 3 bases, and 7 bases stayed unmatched. CDR1 is SGHVS and CDR2 is FNYEAQ in the germline V gene. The CDR3 is 16 amino acids. The DNA for the CDR3 is TGTGCCAGCAGCTTAGCGGCGGGGGGCTTTGTCTACGAGCAGTACTTC. Translating gives CASSLAAGGFVYEQYF.

This clone was recorded a few times. The rearrangement uses TRBV11-2 and TRBJ1-6; D uncertain. Germline-derived CDR1 and CDR2 are SGHAT and FQNNGV. CDR3 length: 14 amino acids. Deletions cut 2 bases from V and 10 bases from J, with 12 bases between. The CDR3: CASSLNTVGSPLHF. The CDR3 DNA sequence: TGTGCCAGCAGCTTAAATACGGTTGGATCACCCCTCCACTTT.

The chain joins TRBV2 to TRBJ2-3, with TRBD2 matching over 11 bases. V shed 0 bases and J 4 bases; nucleotides not matched to a gene: 12. Germline V lookup: CDR1 SNHLY, CDR2 FYNNEI. The CDR3 is made up of 19 amino acids. The CDR3 bases are TGTGCCAGCAGTGAAGCGCTTTGGGCTAGCGGGGGGACATCAGATACGCAGTATTTT. Amino acid sequence: CASSEALWASGGTSDTQYF.

As to this clone: The same CDR3 arises from other DNA sequences in this sample as well. The CDR3 DNA reads TGTGCCAGCAGCGTAGGAGGGGCTACTAATGAAAAACTGTTTTTT. Protein sequence: CASSVGGATNEKLFF. The rearrangement links TRBV9 to TRBJ1-4; D might be TRBD1 (5 bases). Germline CDR1 is SGDLS and CDR2 is YYNGEE. The V end was cut by 0 bases, the J end by 2 bases, with 8 bases between. The CDR3 spans 15 residues.

CDR3 bases: TGTGCCAGTAGTATCTCGGGGTATCAGCCCCAGCATTTT. Its translation is CASSISGYQPQHF. This sequence joins TRBV19 and TRBJ1-5; D remains ambiguous. Trimming took 3 bases from V and 5 from J, leaving 8 bases between them. In germline, CDR1 is LNHDA, CDR2 SQIVND (reference sequence). The CDR3 runs to 13 residues.

The genes are TRBV3-1 (or the pseudogene TRBV3-2) and TRBJ2-1; D is unresolved. Germline CDR1 and CDR2: LGHDT and YNNKEL (reference sequence). V gave up 4 bases and J gave up 7 bases, with 14 bases separating them. This CDR3 spans 14 amino acids. The CDR3 reads CASSLGLAGNEQFF. For the CDR3, the DNA is TGTGCCAGCAGCCTCGGCCTCGCTGGGAATGAGCAGTTCTTC.

The gene calls are TRBV19 and TRBJ1-1; D is ambiguous. The ends were cut back, 7 bases at V and 5 bases at J, with 20 bases in the middle. Germline V CDR1 and CDR2: LNHDA, SQIVND (reference sequence). There are 15 residues in the CDR3. CDR3 in amino acids: CASKSLAGSDTEAFF. The CDR3 DNA is TGTGCCAGTAAATCTTTGGCAGGTAGTGATACTGAAGCTTTCTTT.

This chain links TRBV6-5 with TRBJ1-4, with unresolved D. With 2 bases removed from V and 0 bases from J, the gap between germline ends came to 7 bases. The CDR3 length is 15 residues. Germline CDR1 MNHEY, CDR2 SVGAGI. The CDR3 coding sequence is TGTGCCAGCAGTTACGCGGAGGCAACTAATGAAAAACTGTTTTTT. Protein sequence: CASSYAEATNEKLFF.

The chain recombines TRBV7-2 with TRBJ2-3, with 10 bases that match TRBD1. With 7 bases clipped from V and 5 bases from J, the junction kept 3 bases outside the gene matches. The CDR3 loop spans 13 amino acids. Germline V gene sequence: CDR1 SGHTA, CDR2 FQGNSA. CDR3 coding DNA: TGTGCCAGCAAGGACAGGGGGAAAGATACGCAGTATTTT. It yields the protein CASKDRGKDTQYF. Using reference TRBV7-2 and TRBJ2-3 for the parts outside the CDR3, the full variable domain is GAGVSQSPSNKVTEKGKDVELRCDPISGHTALYWYRQSLGQGLEFLIYFQGNSAPDKSGLPSDRFSAERTGGSVSTLTIQRTQQEDSAVYLCASKDRGKDTQYFGPGTRLTVL.

The chain combines TRBV7-3 with TRBJ2-3; D unresolved. Trimming pared 1 base from V and 4 bases from J, leaving 9 bases between. The CDR3 consists of 14 residues. The germline gives CDR1 SGHTA, CDR2 FQGTGA. CDR3 sequence (DNA): TGTGCCAGCAGCTTAAACCTGGGCGCAGATACGCAGTATTTT. Translation: CASSLNLGADTQYF.

The rearrangement uses TRBV3-1 (or the pseudogene TRBV3-2) and TRBJ1-4; D call uncertain. CDR3 length: 17 amino acids. Trimming removed 4 bases at V and 0 bases at J, with 15 bases between. In germline, CDR1 is LGHDT, CDR2 YNNKEL (reference sequence). CDR3 bases: TGTGCCAGCAGCCCCCCCGGTGACTCTGCAACTAATGAAAAACTGTTTTTT. This translates into CASSPPGDSATNEKLFF.

The rearrangement joins TRBV20-1 to TRBJ2-7, with D possibly being TRBD2 (6 bases). Germline lookup yields CDR1 DFQATT and CDR2 SNEGSKA (reference sequence). Between the trimmed V and J ends, which lost 3 bases and 4 bases, there was a span of 13 bases. This CDR3 is built from 13 residues. CDR3 sequence (DNA): TGCAGTGCTAGTCCCGGGAGCCGTTACGAGCAGTACTTC. It codes for CSASPGSRYEQYF.

This clone was counted a few times. V usage is TRBV5-4 and J usage is TRBJ2-7, with TRBD2 matching 7 bases. The CDR3 is 13 residues long. The V gene end was trimmed by 4 bases and the J gene end by 2 bases; junction bases not matched to a gene: 3. Germline loops: CDR1 SGHNT, CDR2 YYREEE (reference sequence). This CDR3 is CASSMGTTYEQYF. Written as DNA, the CDR3 is TGTGCCAGCAGCATGGGGACTACCTACGAGCAGTACTTC.

V and J are TRBV7-2 and TRBJ2-5; 10 bases line up with TRBD2. V was pared by 5 bases and J by 5 bases, with 11 bases of the junction left unmatched. Per the germline V gene, CDR1 is SGHTA and CDR2 is FQGNSA. The CDR3 sequence is 16 residues long. CDR3 amino acids: CASSLTSGAGGETQYF. For the CDR3, the DNA is TGTGCCAGCAGCCTAACTAGCGGGGCGGGAGGGGAGACCCAGTACTTC.

The V and J genes are TRBV4-1 and TRBJ2-2; 8 nucleotides line up with TRBD1. The germline gives CDR1 MGHRA, CDR2 YSYEKL. The V segment lost 4 bases and the J segment 0 bases; nucleotides outside the gene matches: 7. This CDR3 spans 17 amino acids. The DNA of the CDR3 is TGCGCCAGCAGCCGACGACAGGGGCTGCCGAACACCGGGGAGCTGTTTTTT. Translation gives CASSRRQGLPNTGELFF.

The V and J genes are TRBV2 and TRBJ2-5; 8 positions match TRBD1. The junction had 8 bases not matched to a gene; V was cut back by 6 bases and J by 5 bases. Per the germline V gene, CDR1 is SNHLY and CDR2 is FYNNEI. The CDR3 contains 14 residues. CDR3 coding DNA: TGTGCCAGCAGGGCAGGACAGGGTTTGGAGACCCAGTACTTC. It encodes CASRAGQGLETQYF.

The J gene is TRBJ2-3, the V gene TRBV28; perhaps TRBD2 as D (6 bases). The CDR3 runs 11 residues. Trimming removed 11 bases at V and 6 bases at J, with 12 bases between. Germline CDR1 is MDHEN and CDR2 is SYDVKM. CDR3 coding DNA: TGTGCCGCATCGGGGGTGGATACGCAGTATTTT. It specifies CAASGVDTQYF.

The chain has TRBV4-2 and TRBJ2-5; the match to TRBD2 covers 10 bases. Germline V gene lookup returns CDR1 LGHNA and CDR2 YNFKEQ. Unmatched junction bases numbered 10, after V lost 3 bases and J lost 0 bases. The CDR3 extends over 18 amino acids. The CDR3 loop reads CASSQALAGGQYQETQYF. The CDR3 DNA reads TGTGCCAGCAGCCAGGCCTTAGCGGGGGGACAGTACCAAGAGACCCAGTACTTC.

This clone has just a few counts. The CDR3 DNA is TGTGCCAGCAGCCACGTGGGAGAAAAACTGTTTTTT. Protein product: CASSHVGEKLFF. V and J are TRBV3-1 (or the pseudogene TRBV3-2) and TRBJ1-4, with D hard to call. The CDR3 totals 12 residues. CDR1 and CDR2 (germline): LGHDT, YNNKEL (reference sequence). V was clipped by 3 bases and J by 8 bases, with 7 bases between them.

The chain couples TRBV6-6 to TRBJ1-3; D remains ambiguous. V was shortened by 7 bases and J by 2 bases, with 9 bases between the two germline ends. The CDR3 spans 13 residues. Germline V gene lookup returns CDR1 MNHNY and CDR2 SVGAGI (reference sequence). CDR3 sequence (DNA): TGTGCCAGCACCGCGGGTCCTGGAAACACCATATATTTT. This codes for CASTAGPGNTIYF.

This sequence joins TRBV11-2 and TRBJ2-7; D is unresolved. The CDR3 is made up of 13 amino acids. CDR1 and CDR2 from the germline V gene are SGHAT and FQNNGV. Trimming took off 5 bases at V and 7 bases at J, with 15 bases between the two ends. The CDR3 here is CASSLWVRGEQYF. CDR3 DNA sequence: TGTGCCAGCAGCCTATGGGTGCGTGGGGAGCAGTACTTC. The full variable domain, with the rest looked up from reference TRBV11-2 and TRBJ2-7, is EAGVAQSPRYKIIEKRQSVAFWCNPISGHATLYWYQQILGQGPKLLIQFQNNGVVDDSQLPKDRFSAERLKGVDSTLKIQPAKLEDSAVYLCASSLWVRGEQYFGPGTRLTVT.

This rearrangement joins TRBV6-5 to TRBJ1-1; D may be TRBD1 (5 bases). The V gene lost 8 bases and the J gene lost 1 base, with 17 bases spanning the gap. The CDR3 spans 15 residues. Germline V gene data show CDR1 as MNHEY and CDR2 as SVGAGI. The DNA of the CDR3 is TGTGCCAGCCTATACTCTACCGGGGGGAACACTGAAGCTTTCTTT. Its translation: CASLYSTGGNTEAFF.

This clone was observed a single time. This chain joins TRBV9 and TRBJ2-3, with D perhaps matching TRBD2 (6 bases). Germline V gene lookup returns CDR1 SGDLS and CDR2 YYNGEE. Trimming pared 2 bases from V and 6 bases from J, leaving 16 bases between. The CDR3 runs 15 residues. In DNA, the CDR3 is TGTGCCAGCAGCGTGGATAGGGAGGTGGGGGATACGCAGTATTTT. Its translation is CASSVDREVGDTQYF.

The V gene is TRBV28, the J gene TRBJ2-5; weak D call: TRBD2 (7 bases). V was cut by 3 bases and J by 4 bases, with 12 bases left in between. Germline assignment: CDR1 MDHEN and CDR2 SYDVKM. The CDR3 is 14 amino acids. The DNA of the CDR3 is TGTGCCAGCAGTTTCACGGGGGGCCCAGAGACCCAGTACTTC. This encodes CASSFTGGPETQYF.